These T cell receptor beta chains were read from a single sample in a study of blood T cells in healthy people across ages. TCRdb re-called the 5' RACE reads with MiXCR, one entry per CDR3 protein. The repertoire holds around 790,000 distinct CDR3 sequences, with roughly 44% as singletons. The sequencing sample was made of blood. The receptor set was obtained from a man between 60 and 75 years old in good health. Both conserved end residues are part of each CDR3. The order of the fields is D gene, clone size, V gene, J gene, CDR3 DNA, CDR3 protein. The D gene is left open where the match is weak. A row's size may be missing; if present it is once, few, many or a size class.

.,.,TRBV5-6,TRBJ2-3,TGTGCCAGCACCCCGGATCGCAGGAGGGATACGCAGTATTTT,CASTPDRRRDTQYF
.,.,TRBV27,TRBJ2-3,TGTGCCAGCAGTTTAATGAGGGATGCAGATACGCAGTATTTT,CASSLMRDADTQYF
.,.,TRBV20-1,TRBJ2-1,TGCAGTGGCTTATTAGGGGTTGTTGAGCAGTTCTTC,CSGLLGVVEQFF
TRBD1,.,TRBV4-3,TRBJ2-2,TGCGCCAGCAGCCAGGAGACAGGGGCCTACACCGGGGAGCTGTTTTTT,CASSQETGAYTGELFF
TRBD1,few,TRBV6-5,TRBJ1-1,TGTGCCAGCAGTGACTCGACAGGGGTCACTGAAGCTTTCTTT,CASSDSTGVTEAFF
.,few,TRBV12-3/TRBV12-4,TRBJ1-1,TGTGCCAGCCGTGTATATCCCACTGAAGCTTTCTTT,CASRVYPTEAFF
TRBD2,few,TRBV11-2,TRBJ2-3,TGTGCCAGCAGCTCGCCGGTGGAGCGGGGGGGCTATATTCAAACAACAGATACGCAGTATTTT,CASSSPVERGGYIQTTDTQYF
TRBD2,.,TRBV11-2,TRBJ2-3,TGTGCCAGCAGCTCCCACCCCATTAGCGGGGACACAGATACGCAGTATTTT,CASSSHPISGDTDTQYF
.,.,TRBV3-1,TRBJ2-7,TGTGCCAGCAGCCAAGTTTGGGGCCGGTCCTACGAGCAGTACTTC,CASSQVWGRSYEQYF
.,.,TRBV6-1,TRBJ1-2,TGTGCCAGCAATCGGCAACAGGAGAACTATGGCTACACCTTC,CASNRQQENYGYTF
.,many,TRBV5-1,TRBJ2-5,TGCGCCAGCAGCTCTTTCTGGGAGGGGGCTTCAGAGACCCAGTACTTC,CASSSFWEGASETQYF
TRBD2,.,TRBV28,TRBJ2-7,TGTGCCAGCAGTTTCACTAGCGGGGGTCGCTACGAGCAGTACTTC,CASSFTSGGRYEQYF
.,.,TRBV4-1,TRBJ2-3,TGCGCCAGCAGCCAATTCGGACGGGAACCAAGCACAGATACGCAGTATTTT,CASSQFGREPSTDTQYF
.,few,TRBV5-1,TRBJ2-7,TGCGCCAGCAGCTTGGAAGGGGATGGCTACGAGCAGTACTTC,CASSLEGDGYEQYF
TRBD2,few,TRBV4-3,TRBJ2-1,TGCGCCAGCAGCCAAGACGGGACTATACCCTACAATGAGCAGTTCTTC,CASSQDGTIPYNEQFF
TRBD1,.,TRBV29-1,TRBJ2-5,TGCAGCGTTTCGGGACAGGCCCAAGAGACCCAGTACTTC,CSVSGQAQETQYF
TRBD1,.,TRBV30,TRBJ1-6,TGTGCCTGGAGGCCCGGGACAGGCAATTCACCCCTCCACTTT,CAWRPGTGNSPLHF
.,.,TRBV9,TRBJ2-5,TGTGCCAGCACGACGGGGGACCCCGATATTGAGACCCAGTACTTC,CASTTGDPDIETQYF
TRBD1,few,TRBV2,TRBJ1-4,TGTGCCAGCAGTGATGTCGGGACAGGCCGTGAAAAACTGTTTTTT,CASSDVGTGREKLFF
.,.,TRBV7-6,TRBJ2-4,TGCGCCAGCAGCTCAAATTCGGGTATAGGGCAGTACTTC,CASSSNSGIGQYF
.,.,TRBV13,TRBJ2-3,TGTGCCAGCAGCGCCCCCCCAGCGGGTTATACGCAGTATTTT,CASSAPPAGYTQYF
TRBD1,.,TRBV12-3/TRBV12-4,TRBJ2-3,TGTGCCAGCAGTAAAACCGGGACAGGGACCCGAATGACAGATACGCAGTATTTT,CASSKTGTGTRMTDTQYF
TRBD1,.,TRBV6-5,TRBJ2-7,TGTGCCAGCAGGGATCTGGGCCGGGACAGCTACGAGCAGTACTTC,CASRDLGRDSYEQYF
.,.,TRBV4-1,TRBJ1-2,TGCGCCAGCAGCCAAGTGGCAGGGGCCGGGGACTATGGCTACACCTTC,CASSQVAGAGDYGYTF
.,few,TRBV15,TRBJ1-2,TGTGCCACCAGCAGAGATCGTTGGGGCTACACCTTC,CATSRDRWGYTF
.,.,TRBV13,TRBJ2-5,TGTGCCAGCAGCTTAGATAATCAAGAGACCCAGTACTTC,CASSLDNQETQYF
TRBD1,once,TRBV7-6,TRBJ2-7,TGTGCCAGCAGCTCCACAGGGGCTGGGGAGCAGTACTTC,CASSSTGAGEQYF
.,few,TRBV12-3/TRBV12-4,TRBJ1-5,TGTGCCAGCAGTTTAGAATCGGATCAGCCCCAGCATTTT,CASSLESDQPQHF
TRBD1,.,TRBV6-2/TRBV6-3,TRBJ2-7,TGTGCCAGCAGACCCCAAACCAAGACAGGGGACAGCTCCTACGAGCAGTACTTC,CASRPQTKTGDSSYEQYF
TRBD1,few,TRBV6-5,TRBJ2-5,TGTGCCAGCAGCTCTATAGGGACAGGCCAAGAGACCCAGTACTTC,CASSSIGTGQETQYF
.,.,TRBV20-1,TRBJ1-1,TGCAGTGCTAGAGACCGATTGGACGGAAACATCTTCAACACTGAAGCTTTCTTT,CSARDRLDGNIFNTEAFF
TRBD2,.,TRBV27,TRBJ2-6,TGTGCCAGTAGCTATGGGGGAGGGACCAACGTCCTGACTTTC,CASSYGGGTNVLTF
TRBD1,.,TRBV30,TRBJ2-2,TGTGCCTGGAGGGCCGGGACAGGCACCGGGGAGCTGTTTTTT,CAWRAGTGTGELFF
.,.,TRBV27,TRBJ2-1,TGTGCCGACGCGGGTTGGTCGGGCAACAGTGGGTGGAATGAGCAGTTCTTC,CADAGWSGNSGWNEQFF
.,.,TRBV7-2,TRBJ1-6,TGTGCCAGCAGCGAAATAGGGGGGGTAAATTCACCCCTCCACTTT,CASSEIGGVNSPLHF
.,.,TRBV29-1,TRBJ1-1,TGCAGCGTTGACCCGGGAGAAGCTTTCTTT,CSVDPGEAFF
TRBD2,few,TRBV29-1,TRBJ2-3,TGCAGCGTTGTGGGCCGGGGGAGGGGTCGGAACACAGATACGCAGTATTTT,CSVVGRGRGRNTDTQYF
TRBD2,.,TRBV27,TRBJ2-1,TGTGCCAGCAGTTTACCTCCTTCGGCGGGGGGCCTATACAATGGGCAGTTCTTC,CASSLPPSAGGLYNGQFF
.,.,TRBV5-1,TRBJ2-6,TGCGCCAGCAGTTCATTCCCGACCGACACAGGGAGCTCTGGGGCCAACGTCCTGACTTTC,CASSSFPTDTGSSGANVLTF
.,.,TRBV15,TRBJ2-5,TGTGCCACCAGCAGAGCGGGACTGCCAGAGACCCAGTACTTC,CATSRAGLPETQYF
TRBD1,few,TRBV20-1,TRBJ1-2,TGCAGTGCTAGGGGGGACAGGGCTAACTATGGCTACACCTTC,CSARGDRANYGYTF
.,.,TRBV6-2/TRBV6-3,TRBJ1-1,TGTGCCAGCAGTTACCGCCCCTCGATTGATGAAGCTTTCTTT,CASSYRPSIDEAFF
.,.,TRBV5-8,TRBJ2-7,TGTGCCAGCAGCTCGCGACAATGGGTCTACGAGCAGTACTTC,CASSSRQWVYEQYF
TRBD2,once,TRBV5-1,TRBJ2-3,TGCGCCAGCAACGGGGGGGGCGCCTCGAGCACAGATACGCAGTATTTT,CASNGGGASSTDTQYF
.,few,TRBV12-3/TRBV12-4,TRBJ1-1,TGTGCCAGCACGGACGCCCGGGGAGGTCGGAACACTGAAGCTTTCTTT,CASTDARGGRNTEAFF